Listed below are T cell receptor beta chains from one sample, sequenced in a study of CD8 T cells in ankylosing spondylitis. TCRdb reprocessed the 5' RACE reads via MiXCR and lists one record per CDR3 protein. Here the sample spans fewer than 550,000 distinct CDR3 sequences, roughly 5% being singletons. Sequenced input: blood, either unsorted or a sorted T cell fraction (not recorded which). The receptors originated from a male donor with ankylosing spondylitis. The CDR3 runs from the conserved cysteine through the conserved F or W. The D gene is left open where the match is weak. Some rows have no size entry. The others give once, few or many, or a class for an expanded clone.

V	D	size	J	DNA	CDR3
TRBV29-1	NA	many	TRBJ1-2	TGCAGCGTTGAAGAGTGGACACGCGATGGCTACACCTTC	CSVEEWTRDGYTF
TRBV10-3	TRBD1	many	TRBJ1-2	TGTGCCATCAGTGAGGGGACAGGGCGTAAGAACTATGGCTACACCTTC	CAISEGTGRKNYGYTF
TRBV6-1	TRBD1	few	TRBJ2-3	TGTGCCAGCAGAGACTTCGGACAGGGGAGAGAGTATTTT	CASRDFGQGREYF
TRBV12-3/TRBV12-4	NA	many	TRBJ2-5	TGTGCCAGCAGTCCAGGGGACTTTTCCGGTTACCAAGAGACCCAGTACTTC	CASSPGDFSGYQETQYF
TRBV4-2	TRBD1	many	TRBJ2-7	TGTGCCAGCAGCGAGGGGGCTACCTACGAGCAGTACTTC	CASSEGATYEQYF
TRBV20-1	TRBD2	many	TRBJ2-7	TGCAGTGCCCGTGCAATGCGGGGGGCCTTTAGCTACGAGCAGTACTTC	CSARAMRGAFSYEQYF
TRBV9	NA	many	TRBJ2-5	TGTGCCAGCAGCGGAGGGGGGACAGATGAGACCCAGTACTTC	CASSGGGTDETQYF
TRBV12-3/TRBV12-4	NA	many	TRBJ2-1	TGTGCCAGCAGTCCGGGACTGGTCTACAATGAGCAGTTCTTC	CASSPGLVYNEQFF
TRBV21-1	NA	many	TRBJ2-1	TGTGCCAGCAGCTTCCCGGGGGGCGGGAGGATCTCCTACAATGAGCAGTTCTTC	CASSFPGGGRISYNEQFF
TRBV28	TRBD2	NA	TRBJ2-7	TGTGCCAGCAGTTTATACGCGGGAGGATCCAACGAGCAGTACTTC	CASSLYAGGSNEQYF
TRBV7-9	NA	NA	TRBJ2-5	TGTGCCAGCAGCTTCGGGCAGGGAGGTCGGCAAGAGACCCAGTACTTC	CASSFGQGGRQETQYF
TRBV29-1	NA	many	TRBJ2-7	TGCAGCGCCGCGACAGATTCAACCTACGAGCAGTACTTC	CSAATDSTYEQYF
TRBV4-2	TRBD1	many	TRBJ2-1	TGTGCCAGCAGCCAAGATTGGGACAGGGGGCGGAATGAGCAGTTCTTC	CASSQDWDRGRNEQFF
TRBV20-1	NA	many	TRBJ1-2	TGCAGTGCTAGAGATCTCGGGGTCGGGGACTATGGCTACACCTTC	CSARDLGVGDYGYTF
TRBV24-1	NA	NA	TRBJ2-1	TGTGCCACCAGTGACCCGACAGCGTCCGTATACAATGAGCAGTTCTTC	CATSDPTASVYNEQFF
TRBV11-1	NA	NA	TRBJ2-6	TGTGCCAGCAGCAAAACACAGGCGTCAGGGGCCAACGTCCTGACTTTC	CASSKTQASGANVLTF
TRBV5-6	TRBD2	many	TRBJ2-7	TGTGCCAGCAGCTGGGGTTCTAGCGGGGTGACCTACGAGCAGTACTTC	CASSWGSSGVTYEQYF
TRBV12-3/TRBV12-4	NA	few	TRBJ2-3	TGTGCCAGCAGTGTGGTAGGGGGGAGCACAGATACGCAGTATTTT	CASSVVGGSTDTQYF
TRBV11-1	NA	many	TRBJ2-7	TGTGCCAGCAGCTCGGACAGCAAGTTCTACGAGCAGTACTTC	CASSSDSKFYEQYF
TRBV5-1	NA	many	TRBJ1-1	TGTGCCAGCAGTCTCGACAGGCTGAACACTGAAGCTTTCTTT	CASSLDRLNTEAFF
TRBV2	NA	many	TRBJ2-3	TGTGCCAGCAGGGGGAAGCTGGGGTGGACAGATACGCAGTATTTT	CASRGKLGWTDTQYF
TRBV20-1	NA	many	TRBJ1-6	TGCAGTGCTAGATCCCAGACCAAACCCCTCCACTTT	CSARSQTKPLHF
TRBV3-1	NA	few	TRBJ1-1	TGTGCCAGCAGCCAAGGGAAAGCGGGGAACACTGAAGCTTTCTTT	CASSQGKAGNTEAFF
TRBV29-1	NA	many	TRBJ2-7	TGCAGCGTCGAAACCGGGGCCTTCTACGAGCAGTACTTC	CSVETGAFYEQYF
TRBV27	NA	many	TRBJ1-5	TGTGCCAGCAGTTTATCTTTCCGGCAGCCCCAGCATTTT	CASSLSFRQPQHF
TRBV20-1	NA	many	TRBJ2-7	TGCAGTGCTCGGCCCCTTTGGGGCTACGAGCAGTACTTC	CSARPLWGYEQYF
TRBV12-3/TRBV12-4	NA	many	TRBJ1-2	TGTGCCAGCACCCTTCAATGGTGGGGTGAAGATGGCTACACCTTC	CASTLQWWGEDGYTF
TRBV20-1	NA	many	TRBJ2-2	TGCAGTGCTAGCAGCGCAGGGAAGGTCACCGGGGAGCTGTTTTTT	CSASSAGKVTGELFF
TRBV7-2	NA	many	TRBJ2-7	TGTGCCAGCAGCCGGGCCCGCACCTCGGACGAGCAGTACTTC	CASSRARTSDEQYF
TRBV27	NA	few	TRBJ2-5	TGTGCCAGCAGTGTCCGGGGAAAGGAGACCCAGTACTTC	CASSVRGKETQYF
TRBV6-6	TRBD1	many	TRBJ1-5	TGTGCCGGCCTTACAGGGGTCAATCAGCCCCAGCATTTT	CAGLTGVNQPQHF
TRBV7-9	TRBD1	NA	TRBJ2-7	TGTGCCAGCGCCCGGGACAGGGGAACCTACGAGCAGTACTTC	CASARDRGTYEQYF
TRBV12-3/TRBV12-4	NA	NA	TRBJ2-3	TGTGCCAGCAGTTTAGCCGGTACCCGGACCATCCATACGCAGTATTTT	CASSLAGTRTIHTQYF
TRBV29-1	TRBD2	many	TRBJ2-7	TGCAGCGTTGGGGGACTAGCGGGAGCCTACGAGCAGTACTTC	CSVGGLAGAYEQYF
TRBV7-3	TRBD1	many	TRBJ2-2	TGTGCCAGCAGCTCTCCCTGGACAGGGTACACCGGGGAGCTGTTTTTT	CASSSPWTGYTGELFF
TRBV5-1	NA	many	TRBJ1-2	TGCGCCAGCAGCTTGAACGGAGCTAACTATGGCTACACCTTC	CASSLNGANYGYTF
TRBV4-3	TRBD1	many	TRBJ1-4	TGCGCCAGCAGCCATTACCCCGGGACAGGGGATGAAAAACTGTTTTTT	CASSHYPGTGDEKLFF
TRBV5-1	NA	few	TRBJ2-1	TGCGCCAGCAGCTTGGAAGATATGGGGAATGAGCAGTTCTTC	CASSLEDMGNEQFF
TRBV20-1	TRBD2	few	TRBJ2-1	TGCAGTGCTAGAGAACCGGGACTAGCGGGGGGGAGCTCCTACAATGAGCAGTTCTTC	CSAREPGLAGGSSYNEQFF
TRBV29-1	NA	many	TRBJ1-2	TGCAGCGTTGAGGGGCGGGGAAGGGGACTAAATGGCTACACCTTC	CSVEGRGRGLNGYTF
TRBV6-2/TRBV6-3	TRBD1	NA	TRBJ2-7	TGTGCCACCAGACCATTGGGGACAGGGCTCTACGAGCAGTACTTC	CATRPLGTGLYEQYF
TRBV7-8	TRBD1	many	TRBJ2-1	TGTGCCAGCAGCCTCCTGATACAGGGGGCTCGGAATGAGCAGTTCTTC	CASSLLIQGARNEQFF
TRBV29-1	NA	many	TRBJ2-5	TGCAGCGTATGGGGGCCTCAAGAGACCCAGTACTTC	CSVWGPQETQYF
TRBV4-3	NA	NA	TRBJ1-1	TGCGCCAGCAGCCAAGATCGAAGTCGACTTGGGGGAACTTTCTTT	CASSQDRSRLGGTFF
TRBV20-1	NA	many	TRBJ1-1	TGCAGTGCCCCTCGTAGGGTCCCGGGCAACACTGAAGCTTTCTTT	CSAPRRVPGNTEAFF
TRBV5-6	TRBD2	many	TRBJ2-3	TGTGCCAGCAGCTTTCTCAGCGGGGCCGGCCCCACAGATACGCAGTATTTT	CASSFLSGAGPTDTQYF
TRBV28	NA	few	TRBJ1-4	TGTGCCAGCACCTCGGGGGGTCTTGCGGAAAAACTGTTTTTT	CASTSGGLAEKLFF
TRBV20-1	TRBD1	many	TRBJ1-2	TGCAGTGCTGGACAGGGGGAGGACTATGGCTACACCTTC	CSAGQGEDYGYTF